This TCR beta chain was obtained from a study of T cells after yellow fever vaccination. TCRdb recomputed calls from the 5' RACE reads with MiXCR, one row per CDR3 protein. In the table there are 620,000 or so distinct CDR3 sequences, about 12% of which are singletons. Findings and limits, study-wide: Clonotypes shared by both compartments, CD4 and CD8, made up a small share. Peaking faster, on day 5 versus 15, the secondary response was nonetheless weaker.

The CDR3 runs to 16 residues. Germline CDR1 reads GTSNPN; CDR2 reads SVGIG (reference sequence). V lost 0 bases and J lost 5, with 20 bases in between. The table lists this clonotype with a few counts. What it binds is not known. The source material was PBMCs, sampled on the day of the yellow fever booster vaccination. This TCR came from a young man who received the YFV17D yellow fever vaccine. V and J are TRBV30 and TRBJ2-7; D tentatively fits TRBD1 or TRBD2 (5 bases each). The CDR3 is CAWSVGQWGIADEQYF. The CDR3 DNA follows: TGTGCCTGGAGTGTCGGCCAGTGGGGGATAGCTGACGAGCAGTACTTC.